This entry describes one T cell receptor beta chain. Its antigen is not known. TCRdb's table, derived via immunoSEQ multiplex PCR, lists solely in-frame clones and lacks some. Here the sample spans around 150,000 clones, about 91% being singletons. The data originate from a study of T cell responses to AZD1222 COVID-19 vaccine. Whole-study results and caveats: Donors were largely white British and mainly female; clonal diversity was possibly underestimated. Reports indicate that nearly half of spike-specific TCRs are directed at unmutated variant regions. Spike was spanned by vaccine-associated CD4 TCRs, which were dominant at 160-218 and 743-854. Repertoire samples came only from after the peak T cell response.

This sequence originates from an adult in good health. The specimen was peripheral blood, collected on day 0 of MenACWY control vaccination.

The CDR3 DNA reads as TGTGCCAGCAGCTTGACAGGGATGTTAGCCTACGAGCAGTACTTC. Translated: CASSLTGMLAYEQYF. The chain joins TRBV5-6 to TRBJ2-7; possibly TRBD1 for D (6 bases). This CDR3 is built from 15 residues. The V gene lost 1 base and the J gene lost 2 bases, with 13 bases spanning the gap. Germline V lookup: CDR1 SGHDT, CDR2 YYEEEE.